These 21 T cell receptor beta chains came from one sample sequenced in a study of T cell clonality in common variable immunodeficiency. TCRdb keeps only in-frame clones here, not all; method: immunoSEQ multiplex PCR. The sample has about 44,000 clones, none seen only once. Sequenced: peripheral blood mononuclear cells. All receptors derive from a person aged 18 to 70 in good health.

This clone was counted at least ten times. Read data end 3 residues before the CDR3 end; the end is taken from the germline J gene. V is TRBV5-6 and J is TRBJ2-1, with 11 bases lining up with TRBD2. This CDR3 has 15 amino acids. Losses at the gene ends were 2 bases for V and 9 bases for J; bases not matched to a gene: 7. CDR1 and CDR2 (germline): SGHDT, YYEEEE. The CDR3: CASSLLAGGPAEQFF. The sequenced part of the CDR3 DNA is TGTGCCAGCAGCTTATTAGCGGGGGGGCCGGCTGAG. Variable domain in full (rest from reference TRBV5-6 and TRBJ2-1): DAGVTQSPTHLIKTRGQQVTLRCSPKSGHDTVSWYQQALGQGPQFIFQYYEEEERQRGNFPDRFSGHQFPNYSSELNVNALLLGDSALYLCASSLLAGGPAEQFFGPGTRLTVL.

At least ten counts were recorded for this clone. The missing CDR3 end, 3 residues past where the read stops, is filled in from the germline J gene. The rearrangement links TRBV19 to TRBJ2-1; D is uncertain. Between the trimmed V and J ends, which lost 5 bases and 3 bases, there was a span of 8 bases. Germline CDR1 and CDR2: LNHDA and SQIVND (reference sequence). The CDR3 has 13 residues. The CDR3 DNA, read in part, is TGTGCCAGTAGTGGCCGACTCTACAATGAG. Translating it yields CASSGRLYNE. The complete CDR3 reads CASSGRLYNEQFF.

The sample holds many counts of this clone. Read data end 3 residues before the CDR3 end; the end is taken from the germline J gene. J is TRBJ2-1 and V is TRBV13, with TRBD2 identical over 10 bases. V was clipped by 5 bases and J by 8 bases; unmatched bases: 9. This CDR3 contains 15 residues. Germline V lookup: CDR1 PRHDT, CDR2 FYEKMQ (reference sequence). This CDR3 is CASSKRAGGPDEQFF. The sequenced part of the CDR3 DNA is TGTGCCAGCAGCAAAAGAGCGGGAGGGCCAGATGAG.

This clone was recorded many times. From the germline J gene comes the end of the CDR3, since the read stops 3 residues before it. The genes are TRBV20-1 and TRBJ2-3, with TRBD2 identical over 12 bases. The CDR3 loop spans 16 amino acids. Germline lookup yields CDR1 DFQATT and CDR2 SNEGSKA (reference sequence). Germline trimming cut 2 bases from V and 0 bases from J; bases unmatched to any gene: 3. The part of the CDR3 DNA that was read is TGCAGTGCTAGATATGGACTAGCGGGAAGCACAGATACG. It encodes CSARYGLAGSTDT. The complete CDR3 sequence is CSARYGLAGSTDTQYF.

This clone was counted ten times or more. The read ends 3 residues shy of where the CDR3 ends; the end is completed using the germline J gene. This chain connects TRBV20-1 to TRBJ2-7; 9 nucleotides agree with TRBD1. The CDR3 covers 13 residues. Germline loops: CDR1 DFQATT, CDR2 SNEGSKA (reference sequence). Germline trimming cut 5 bases from V and 4 bases from J; bases unmatched to any gene: 6. The CDR3 DNA, read in part, is TGCAGTGCTGAACCGGGACAGGGATACGAG. Its translation is CSAEPGQGYE. The whole CDR3 reads CSAEPGQGYEQYF.

This clone was recorded a few times. Sequencing ends 3 residues short of the CDR3 end; the germline J gene provides the rest. The gene calls are TRBV7-2 and TRBJ1-3, with a weak D call TRBD1 (5 bases). V was shortened by 5 bases and J by 0 bases, with 11 bases between the two germline ends. The CDR3 is made up of 15 amino acids. Germline values: CDR1 SGHTA, CDR2 FQGNSA. The DNA read from the CDR3 is TGTGCCAGCAGCCCGACAGAACACTCTGGAAACACC. Translated: CASSPTEHSGNT. The whole CDR3 protein reads CASSPTEHSGNTIYF.

The sample holds many counts of this clone. The sequenced CDR3 bases are TGCAGCGTTGCGCGGGATACTAATGAAAAA. This codes for CSVARDTNEK. In full, the CDR3 is CSVARDTNEKLFF. The chain recombines TRBV29-1 with TRBJ1-4; no clear D gene. The observed sequence ends 3 residues before the CDR3 terminus, with the missing tail filled in from the germline J gene. CDR1 is SQVTM and CDR2 is ANQGSEA in the germline V gene. This CDR3 is built from 13 residues. The V end lost 4 bases, the J end lost 2 bases, and 8 bases lay between the germline ends.

This clone has at least ten counts. The DNA ends 3 residues before the CDR3 does, and the rest of the CDR3 is filled in from the germline J gene. Additional DNA sequences in this sample encode the identical CDR3. V usage is TRBV6-4 and J usage is TRBJ1-1; unclear D gene. This CDR3 region has 14 residues. V was trimmed by 0 bases and J by 2 bases, leaving 7 bases between them. CDR1 is MRHNA and CDR2 is SNTAGT in the germline V gene. CDR3 in amino acids: CASSDSNRNTEAFF. CDR3 bases read: TGTGCCAGCAGTGACTCCAACAGAAACACTGAA.

The table lists this clone with many counts. With a much larger clone just one base away, this may be a read error. Sequencing ends 3 residues short of the CDR3 end; the germline J gene provides the rest. This sequence joins TRBV12-5 and TRBJ2-5, with 7 bases that match TRBD2. From germline, CDR1 is LGHNT and CDR2 FRNRAP. The CDR3 covers 15 residues. Partial CDR3 DNA: TGTGCTAGTGGCCAGGGCCTACTAGCGCAAGGGACC. This translates into CASGQGLLAQGT. The CDR3 in its entirety is CASGQGLLAQGTQYF.

This clone was recorded at least ten times. The sequenced fragment ends 3 residues before the CDR3 boundary, so the rest is inferred from the germline J gene. The chain carries TRBV6-2 or TRBV6-3 and TRBJ2-3; D might be TRBD1 (6 bases). Trimming cost V 4 bases and J 3 bases, with 14 bases left between them. This CDR3 spans 15 amino acids. Germline V gives CDR1 MNHEY, CDR2 SVGEGT. CDR3 amino acids: CASSSPRGGTDTQYF. The covered CDR3 bases are TGTGCCAGCAGTTCCCCCAGGGGCGGGACAGATACG.

Many counts were recorded for this clone. The read stops 3 residues short of the end of the CDR3; the missing end is completed from the germline J gene. V and J are TRBV20-1 and TRBJ1-3, with 7 bases that match TRBD1. Trimming took 0 bases from V and 3 from J; bases not matched to a gene: 8. Per germline, CDR1 DFQATT and CDR2 SNEGSKA (reference sequence). The CDR3 covers 16 residues. The CDR3 sequence: CSARDGTARGGNTIYF. The CDR3 DNA, read in part, is TGCAGTGCTAGAGACGGGACAGCAAGGGGTGGAAACACC.

This clone was found many times. The CDR3 goes on 3 residues after the read ends, and that part is filled in from the germline J gene. The chain links TRBV19 to TRBJ1-5, with 7 bases fitting TRBD1. The V and J ends lost 8 bases and 3 bases, in that order; junction bases with no gene match: 4. In germline, CDR1 is LNHDA, CDR2 SQIVND (reference sequence). The CDR3 contains 13 residues. The CDR3 loop is CASGGTDNQPQHF. The CDR3 bases that were read are TGTGCCAGTGGAGGGACAGACAATCAGCCC.

This clone came up many times. The read terminates 3 residues before the CDR3 end, so the remaining end is supplied by the germline J gene. The chain couples TRBV11-2 to TRBJ1-2, with 7 bases fitting TRBD1. The germline gives CDR1 SGHAT, CDR2 FQNNGV. Trimming took 5 bases from V and 4 from J; bases not matched to a gene: 7. The CDR3 spans 14 residues. The sequenced part of the CDR3 DNA is TGTGCCAGCAGCCAACCAGGGGGGAGCTATGGC. Its protein is CASSQPGGSYG. The whole CDR3 sequence is CASSQPGGSYGYTF.

Points on this clone: The CDR3 end falls 3 residues outside the read, so it is completed with the germline J gene. The chain combines TRBV6-1 with TRBJ1-2; tentatively, D is TRBD1 (5 bases). This CDR3 is built from 13 residues. Germline V gene sequence: CDR1 MNHNS, CDR2 SASEGT. The CDR3 is CASSEARQGQYTF. The DNA read from the CDR3 is TGTGCCAGCAGTGAAGCGCGGCAGGGCCAG.

This clone has ten or more counts. The CDR3 goes on 3 residues after the read ends, and that part is filled in from the germline J gene. The gene calls are TRBV18 and TRBJ2-1; the match to TRBD2 covers 12 bases. Germline trimming cut 2 bases from V and 4 bases from J; bases unmatched to any gene: 6. CDR1 and CDR2 from the germline V gene are KGHSH and LQKENI. The CDR3 is made up of 17 amino acids. The CDR3 protein is CASSPVPGLAGYNEQFF. The part of the CDR3 DNA that was read is TGTGCCAGCTCACCAGTCCCGGGACTAGCGGGTTACAATGAG.

This clone was picked up many times. The CDR3 goes on 3 residues after the read ends, and that part is filled in from the germline J gene. V is TRBV18 and J is TRBJ1-1, with a tentative D call TRBD1 (5 bases). Germline V CDR1 and CDR2: KGHSH, LQKENI. This CDR3 is 12 amino acids long. The CDR3 region is CASSPPVEGAFF. Partial CDR3 DNA: TGTGCCAGCTCACCACCGGTGGAGGGG.

This clone has a count of ten or more. The CDR3 end lies 3 residues beyond the end of the read and is filled in from the germline J gene. The rearrangement links TRBV9 to TRBJ1-2; no definite D call. The CDR3 contains 12 residues. Looked up from germline, CDR1 is SGDLS and CDR2 is YYNGEE. Trimming took 3 bases from V and 7 from J, leaving 10 bases between them. The covered CDR3 bases are TGTGCCAGCAGCGGTGAGCCGGGTGGC. Amino acids: CASSGEPGG. The CDR3 in full is CASSGEPGGYTF.

This clone was recorded at least ten times. The read ends 3 residues early relative to the CDR3; the germline J gene fills the gap. This chain joins TRBV11-2 and TRBJ1-5, with 11 bases aligning to TRBD1. The V and J ends lost 1 base and 7 bases, in that order; junction bases with no gene match: 3. Germline loops: CDR1 SGHAT, CDR2 FQNNGV. The CDR3 is 15 residues long. The part of the CDR3 DNA that was read is TGTGCCAGCAGCTTAGGGACAGGGGGCTTCCAGCCC. Translating gives CASSLGTGGFQP. Given in full, the CDR3 is CASSLGTGGFQPQHF. The entire variable domain, with the rest obtained from reference TRBV11-2 and TRBJ1-5, is as follows: EAGVAQSPRYKIIEKRQSVAFWCNPISGHATLYWYQQILGQGPKLLIQFQNNGVVDDSQLPKDRFSAERLKGVDSTLKIQPAKLEDSAVYLCASSLGTGGFQPQHFGDGTRLSIL.

This clone was seen at least ten times. Coverage ceases 3 residues before the CDR3 finishes, and the germline J gene fills in the end. V gene TRBV5-1 combines with J gene TRBJ2-5, with D maybe TRBD1 (6 bases). In germline, CDR1 is SGHRS, CDR2 YFSETQ. The CDR3 is 15 amino acids. Trimming removed 4 bases at V and 0 bases at J, with 13 bases between. The sequenced part of the CDR3 DNA is TGCGCCAGCAGCCCCGGACAGACCTACCAAGAGACC. Translating it yields CASSPGQTYQET. The entire CDR3 reads CASSPGQTYQETQYF.

This clone has at least ten counts. The read is 3 residues too short to cover the CDR3 end, so that end is filled in from the germline J gene. The rearrangement joins TRBV6-2 or TRBV6-3 to TRBJ2-5; TRBD2 matches 7 bases. Trimming at V came to 0 bases and at J to 1 base, leaving 2 bases not matched to a gene. CDR3 length: 15 residues. Germline V gene data show CDR1 as MNHEY and CDR2 as SVGEGT. The CDR3 bases that were read are TGTGCCAGCAGTTACTCAGCGGGGACCCAAGAGACC. Translating gives CASSYSAGTQET. The CDR3 in full is CASSYSAGTQETQYF.

This clone was recorded at least ten times. The read comes to an end 3 residues before the CDR3 does, leaving the germline J gene to fill in the end. The chain couples TRBV7-9 to TRBJ2-4; D is unresolved. Germline loops: CDR1 SEHNR, CDR2 FQNEAQ (reference sequence). The CDR3 is 14 residues long. V was shortened by 5 bases and J by 2 bases, with 10 bases between the two germline ends. The DNA read from the CDR3 is TGTGCCAGCAGCCCGTTCGGGTCCAAAAACATT. Its protein is CASSPFGSKNI. The entire CDR3 sequence reads CASSPFGSKNIQYF.